This passage covers 19 T cell receptor beta chains from one sample sequenced in a study of T cells in Graves' hyperthyroidism and ophthalmopathy. Amplification of TCR beta CDR3 regions used RNA as the template. HTBI primers drove first-round RT-PCR of the TCR CDR3. TCRdb fed the multiplex PCR reads into MiXCR, producing one record per CDR3 protein. Seen here are hundreds of thousands of distinct CDR3 sequences, 35% to 55% observed once, and the top ten hold just under 8.5%. The specimen was peripheral blood or thyroid tissue (not recorded which). These receptors all come from a woman aged 18-29 years with Graves' hyperthyroidism.

This clonotype appeared a few times. The CDR3 spells CASSLSGWTEAFF. The CDR3, as DNA: TGTGCCAGCAGCTTGTCCGGTTGGACTGAAGCTTTCTTT. The chain has TRBV5-5 and TRBJ1-1; D remains unclear. This CDR3 has 13 residues. CDR1 is SGHKS and CDR2 is YYEKEE in the germline V gene (reference sequence). The V and J ends lost 1 base and 5 bases respectively, with 9 bases between them.

This clonotype was observed at least ten times. The J gene is TRBJ2-7, the V gene TRBV20-1; perhaps D is TRBD1 or TRBD2 (5 bases each). The germline CDR1 and CDR2 sequences are DFQATT and SNEGSKA (reference sequence). The CDR3 spans 12 residues. Deletions cut 5 bases from V and 7 bases from J, with 15 bases between. Here the CDR3 reads CSAPTGGREQYF. The CDR3 DNA follows: TGCAGTGCTCCCACAGGAGGACGGGAGCAGTACTTC.

This clonotype appeared many times. This chain joins TRBV7-9 and TRBJ1-6, with D maybe TRBD1 (6 bases). CDR1 and CDR2 (germline): SEHNR, FQNEAQ (reference sequence). CDR3 length: 14 residues. Trimming took 2 bases from V and 10 from J, leaving 12 bases between them. CDR3 amino acids: CASSLSRGHSPLHF. The CDR3 bases are TGTGCCAGCAGCTTATCCAGGGGCCACTCACCCCTCCACTTT.

The chain recombines TRBV2 with TRBJ1-4, with unresolved D. The ends were cut back, 2 bases at V and 2 bases at J, with 6 bases in the middle. Germline assignment: CDR1 SNHLY and CDR2 FYNNEI. The CDR3 is 14 amino acids. The chain's CDR3 is CASSEINTNEKLFF. The CDR3, as DNA: TGTGCCAGCAGTGAAATCAATACTAATGAAAAACTGTTTTTT.

As for this clonotype: This may stem from a read error, because a much larger clone lies one nucleotide away. The chain links TRBV7-2 to TRBJ2-7, with 7 positions matching TRBD1. The CDR3 spans 13 residues. V dropped 7 bases and J dropped 5; count of bases not matched to a gene: 8. Germline CDR1 is SGHTA and CDR2 is FQGNSA. Written as DNA, the CDR3 is TGTGCCAGCAATCCCTACAGGGGCAACGAGCAGTACTTC. Protein sequence: CASNPYRGNEQYF. Looking up the rest from reference TRBV7-2 and TRBJ2-7 gives the full variable domain: GAGVSQSPSNKVTEKGKDVELRCDPISGHTALYWYRQSLGQGLEFLIYFQGNSAPDKSGLPSDRFSAERTGGSVSTLTIQRTQQEDSAVYLCASNPYRGNEQYFGPGTRLTVT.

CDR3 sequence: CASSQNGRGYGYTF. As DNA, the CDR3 is TGTGCCAGCAGCCAAAATGGGAGGGGCTATGGCTACACCTTC. The V and J genes are TRBV7-9 and TRBJ1-2; tentative D call: TRBD1 (5 bases). Per the germline V gene, CDR1 is SEHNR and CDR2 is FQNEAQ (reference sequence). The CDR3 sequence is 14 residues long. V lost 5 bases, J lost 4 bases, and 14 bases lay in between. Variable domain in full (rest from reference TRBV7-9 and TRBJ1-2): DTGVSQNPRHKITKRGQNVTFRCDPISEHNRLYWYRQTLGQGPEFLTYFQNEAQLEKSRLLSDRFSAERPKGSFSTLEIQRTEQGDSAMYLCASSQNGRGYGYTFGSGTRLTVV.

The chain employs TRBV2 and TRBJ1-1; TRBD1 aligns across 7 bases. The germline V gene has CDR1 SNHLY and CDR2 FYNNEI. Trimming cost V 6 bases and J 2 bases; bases outside gene matches: 9. This CDR3 spans 15 amino acids. CDR3 loop: CASRTPRDSNTEAFF. CDR3 nucleotide sequence: TGTGCCAGCAGAACACCCCGGGACAGTAACACTGAAGCTTTCTTT.

This chain uses TRBV5-1 with TRBJ1-2; D uncertain. The length of the CDR3 is 18 residues. The V and J ends lost 2 bases and 5 bases respectively, with 25 bases between them. Germline V gives CDR1 SGHRS, CDR2 YFSETQ. The CDR3 nucleotides read TGCGCCAGCAGCTTCCTACTGCCCCCGTCCATCCTAAATTATGGCTACACCTTC. Its translation: CASSFLLPPSILNYGYTF.

The CDR3 region is CASSPGRRGNQPQHF. The CDR3 DNA sequence: TGTGCCAGCAGCCCAGGGAGGAGGGGGAATCAGCCCCAGCATTTT. J is TRBJ1-5 and V is TRBV2; possible D gene TRBD1, 6 bases. Germline-derived CDR1 and CDR2 are SNHLY and FYNNEI. The V and J ends lost 6 bases and 4 bases respectively, with 16 bases between them. This CDR3 is 15 amino acids long. Complete variable domain (other parts from reference TRBV2 and TRBJ1-5): EPEVTQTPSHQVTQMGQEVILRCVPISNHLYFYWYRQILGQKVEFLVSFYNNEISEKSEIFDDQFSVERPDGSNFTLKIRSTKLEDSAMYFCASSPGRRGNQPQHFGDGTRLSIL.

This clonotype was recorded many times. The junction and the germline gene differ at one end; a read error may be behind it. The chain links TRBV10-3 to TRBJ1-6; maybe TRBD1 (5 bases). This CDR3 is 15 amino acids long. The germline V gene encodes CDR1 ENHRY and CDR2 SYGVKD. The CDR3: CASSVPGGTDSPLHF. Written as DNA, the CDR3 is TGTGCCAGCAGTGTCCCTGGGGGTACGGATTCACCCCTCCACTTT.

The chain combines TRBV12-5 with TRBJ1-1; D is ambiguous. The CDR3 runs to 12 residues. CDR1 LGHNT and CDR2 FRNRAP come from the germline V gene. Trimming took off 3 bases at V and 8 bases at J, with 10 bases between the two ends. The CDR3 DNA is TGTGCTAGTGGTTTCTCCACAGCCGAAGCTTTCTTT. Translating it yields CASGFSTAEAFF.

This clonotype came up many times. The CDR3 sequence is CASSTLAGGPKEQYF. CDR3 nucleotide sequence: TGTGCCAGCAGCACACTAGCGGGAGGGCCTAAGGAGCAGTACTTC. The rearrangement uses TRBV7-8 and TRBJ2-7; 13 bases agree with TRBD2. This CDR3 is built from 15 residues. V shed 5 bases, J shed 7 bases, and the junction held 8 bases outside the gene matches. Germline V gene data show CDR1 as SGHVS and CDR2 as FQNEAQ.

The count of this clonotype is one. Germline and junction disagree at one end, which may indicate a read error. This sequence joins TRBV7-8 and TRBJ2-3, with D perhaps given as TRBD1 or TRBD2 (6 bases each). Germline V CDR1 and CDR2: SGHVS, FQNEAQ. CDR3 length: 16 amino acids. The CDR3 here is CASTGDAAGHTDTQYF. CDR3 DNA: TGCGCCAGCACCGGTGACGCTGCGGGACACACAGATACGCAGTATTTT. The full variable domain, in which reference TRBV7-8 and TRBJ2-3 provide the parts outside the CDR3, is GAGVSQSPRYKVAKRGQDVALRCDPISGHVSLFWYQQALGQGPEFLTYFQNEAQLDKSGLPSDRFFAERPEGSVSTLKIQRTQQEDSAVYLCASTGDAAGHTDTQYFGPGTRLTVL.

This rearrangement joins TRBV7-9 to TRBJ2-2; possible D gene TRBD2, 6 bases. CDR1 is SEHNR, CDR2 FQNEAQ, per germline (reference sequence). V was shortened by 3 bases and J by 7 bases, with 12 bases between the two germline ends. The CDR3 contains 14 residues. CDR3 region: CASSFRWGGGELFF. CDR3 bases: TGTGCCAGCAGCTTTCGATGGGGAGGCGGGGAGCTGTTTTTT.

Comment on this clonotype: Just one base apart from a much larger clone, this may be a read error. The V gene is TRBV10-3, the J gene TRBJ1-4; 9 positions match TRBD1. The germline CDR1 and CDR2 sequences are ENHRY and SYGVKD. V was pared by 3 bases and J by 4 bases, with 12 bases of the junction left unmatched. The CDR3 is made up of 18 amino acids. In DNA, the CDR3 is TGTGCCATCAGTGACCGCGAACCGGGACAGGGTTATAATGAAAAACTGTTTTTT. Protein: CAISDREPGQGYNEKLFF.

In the case of this clonotype: An end of the junction differs from the germline gene, which may be a read error. The CDR3 DNA reads TGTGCCAGCAGTTTAAGCAGACAGCCCCAGCATTTT. It is translated as CASSLSRQPQHF. The chain links TRBV10-3 to TRBJ1-5; D ambiguous. CDR1 is ENHRY and CDR2 is SYGVKD in the germline V gene. This CDR3 is 12 amino acids long.

There are a few counts of this clonotype. J is TRBJ1-1 and V is TRBV2; perhaps TRBD1 as D (5 bases). The V gene's germline CDR1 is SNHLY and CDR2 FYNNEI. Trimming shortened V by 8 bases and J by 4 bases, and 14 bases separated the two germline ends. The CDR3 covers 13 residues. CDR3 sequence reads: CASYSHGGTEAFF. The CDR3 coding sequence is TGTGCCAGCTACTCTCACGGGGGCACTGAAGCTTTCTTT.

In this sample, this clonotype turned up once. A junction boundary mismatches the germline segment, possibly from a read error. The CDR3, as DNA: TGCGCCAGCAGTGAGTCCAGGGCCTCCTACGAGCAGTGCTTC. This encodes CASSESRASYEQCF. This rearrangement joins TRBV10-1 to TRBJ2-7; maybe TRBD1 (5 bases). Germline V gene lookup returns CDR1 WNHNN and CDR2 SYGVQD (reference sequence). CDR3 length: 14 amino acids.

This clonotype was observed a handful of times. CDR3 residues: CASSVQGQLNTEAFF. The CDR3 coding sequence is TGTGCCAGCAGCGTACAGGGACAGCTGAACACTGAAGCTTTCTTT. This chain joins TRBV9 and TRBJ1-1; 7 bases align to TRBD1. The V gene's germline CDR1 is SGDLS and CDR2 YYNGEE. V dropped 1 base and J dropped 0; count of bases not matched to a gene: 3. The CDR3 has 15 amino acids.